This TCR beta chain was captured in a study of OX40 agonist ivuxolimab in advanced cancers. The assay was immunoSEQ multiplex PCR, and TCRdb's table has in-frame clones only and misses some. The sample shows tens of thousands of clones, around 89% of them seen only once. CDR1 is SGDLS, CDR2 YYNGEE, per germline. The CDR3 covers 16 residues. The ends were cut back, 0 bases at V and 5 bases at J, with 17 bases in the middle. Here the sequenced sample was CD4+ or CD8+ T cells sorted from blood, taken in a trial of the OX40 agonist ivuxolimab. This TCR derives from an adult with an advanced solid tumor such as melanoma, head and neck, liver or kidney cancer. V is TRBV9 and J is TRBJ2-5, with D possibly matching TRBD1 (6 bases). The CDR3 DNA follows: TGTGCCAGCAGCGTAGCTACAGGGTCCAGGGGTGAGACCCAGTACTTC. This translates into CASSVATGSRGETQYF.